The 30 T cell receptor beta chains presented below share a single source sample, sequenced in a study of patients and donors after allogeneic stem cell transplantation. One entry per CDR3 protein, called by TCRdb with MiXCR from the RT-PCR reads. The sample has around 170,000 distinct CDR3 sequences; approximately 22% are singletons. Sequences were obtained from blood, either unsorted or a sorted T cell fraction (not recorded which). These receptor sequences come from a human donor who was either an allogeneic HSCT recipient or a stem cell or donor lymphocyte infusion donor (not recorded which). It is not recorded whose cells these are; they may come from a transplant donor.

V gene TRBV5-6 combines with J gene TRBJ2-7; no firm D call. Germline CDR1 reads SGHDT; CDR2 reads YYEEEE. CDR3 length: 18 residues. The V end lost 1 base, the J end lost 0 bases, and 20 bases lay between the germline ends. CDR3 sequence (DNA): TGTGCCAGCAGCTTGCTGCCCCATTGGGAACGTAGCTCCTACGAGCAGTACTTC. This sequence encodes CASSLLPHWERSSYEQYF. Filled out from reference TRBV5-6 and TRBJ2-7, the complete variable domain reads DAGVTQSPTHLIKTRGQQVTLRCSPKSGHDTVSWYQQALGQGPQFIFQYYEEEERQRGNFPDRFSGHQFPNYSSELNVNALLLGDSALYLCASSLLPHWERSSYEQYFGPGTRLTVT.

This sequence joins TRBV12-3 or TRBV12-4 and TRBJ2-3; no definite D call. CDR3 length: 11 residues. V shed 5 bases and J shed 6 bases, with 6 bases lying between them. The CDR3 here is CASSIADTQYF. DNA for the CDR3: TGTGCCAGCAGTATTGCGGATACGCAGTATTTT.

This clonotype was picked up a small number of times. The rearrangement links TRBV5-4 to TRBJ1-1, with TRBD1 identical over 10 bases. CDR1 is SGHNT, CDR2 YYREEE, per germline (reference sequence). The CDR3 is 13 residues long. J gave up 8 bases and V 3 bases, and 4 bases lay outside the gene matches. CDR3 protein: CASSSGQGGEAFF. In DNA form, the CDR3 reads TGTGCCAGCAGCTCAGGACAGGGGGGAGAAGCTTTCTTT.

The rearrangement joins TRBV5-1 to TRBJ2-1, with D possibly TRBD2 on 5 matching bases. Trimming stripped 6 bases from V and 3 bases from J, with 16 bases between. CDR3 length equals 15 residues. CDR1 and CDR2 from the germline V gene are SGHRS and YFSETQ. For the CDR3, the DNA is TGCGCCAGCACCGTCCGGGAAGCCCTCTACAATGAGCAGTTCTTC. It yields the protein CASTVREALYNEQFF. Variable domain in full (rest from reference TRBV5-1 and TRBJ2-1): KAGVTQTPRYLIKTRGQQVTLSCSPISGHRSVSWYQQTPGQGLQFLFEYFSETQRNKGNFPGRFSGRQFSNSRSEMNVSTLELGDSALYLCASTVREALYNEQFFGPGTRLTVL.

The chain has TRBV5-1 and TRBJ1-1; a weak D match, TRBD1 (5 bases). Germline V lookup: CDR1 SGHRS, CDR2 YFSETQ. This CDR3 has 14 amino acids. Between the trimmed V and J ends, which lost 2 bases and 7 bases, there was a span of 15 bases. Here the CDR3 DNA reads TGCGCCAGCAGCTTACCCGGGACCCTAATTGAAGCTTTCTTT. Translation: CASSLPGTLIEAFF. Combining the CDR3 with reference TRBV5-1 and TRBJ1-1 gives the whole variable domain KAGVTQTPRYLIKTRGQQVTLSCSPISGHRSVSWYQQTPGQGLQFLFEYFSETQRNKGNFPGRFSGRQFSNSRSEMNVSTLELGDSALYLCASSLPGTLIEAFFGQGTRLTVV.

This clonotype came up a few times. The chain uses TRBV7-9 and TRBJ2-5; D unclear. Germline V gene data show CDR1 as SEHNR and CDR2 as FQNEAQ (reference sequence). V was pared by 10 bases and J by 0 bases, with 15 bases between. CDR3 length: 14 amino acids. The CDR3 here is CATPISGNQETQYF. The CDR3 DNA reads TGTGCCACACCGATTTCCGGAAACCAAGAGACCCAGTACTTC.

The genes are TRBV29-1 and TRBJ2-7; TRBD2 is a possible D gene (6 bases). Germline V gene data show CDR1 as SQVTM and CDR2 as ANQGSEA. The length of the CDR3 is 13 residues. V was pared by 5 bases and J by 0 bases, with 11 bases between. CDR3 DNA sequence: TGCAGCGTTCATGGGGGGAGCTCCTACGAGCAGTACTTC. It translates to CSVHGGSSYEQYF.

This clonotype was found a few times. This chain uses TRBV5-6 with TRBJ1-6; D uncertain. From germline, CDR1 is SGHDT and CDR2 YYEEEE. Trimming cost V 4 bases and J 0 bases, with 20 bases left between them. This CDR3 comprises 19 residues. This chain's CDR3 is CASSLNRNNKSSYNSPLHF. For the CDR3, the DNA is TGTGCCAGCAGCCTCAACCGAAATAACAAGAGCTCCTATAATTCACCCCTCCACTTT.

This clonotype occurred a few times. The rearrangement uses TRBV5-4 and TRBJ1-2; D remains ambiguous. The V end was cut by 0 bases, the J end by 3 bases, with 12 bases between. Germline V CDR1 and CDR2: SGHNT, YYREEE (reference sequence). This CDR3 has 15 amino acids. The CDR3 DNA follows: TGTGCCAGCAGCTTGGTGTCAAGGGCGGACTATGGCTACACCTTC. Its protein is CASSLVSRADYGYTF.

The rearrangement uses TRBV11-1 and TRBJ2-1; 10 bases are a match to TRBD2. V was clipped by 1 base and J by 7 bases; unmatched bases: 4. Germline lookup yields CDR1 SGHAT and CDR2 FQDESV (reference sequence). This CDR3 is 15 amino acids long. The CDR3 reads CASSLGLAGANEQFF. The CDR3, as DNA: TGTGCCAGCAGCTTAGGGCTAGCGGGAGCAAATGAGCAGTTCTTC.

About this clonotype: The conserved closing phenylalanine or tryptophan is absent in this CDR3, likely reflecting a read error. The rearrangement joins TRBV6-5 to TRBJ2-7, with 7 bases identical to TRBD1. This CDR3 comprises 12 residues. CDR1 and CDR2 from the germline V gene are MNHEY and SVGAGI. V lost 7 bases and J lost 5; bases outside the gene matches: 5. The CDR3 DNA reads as TGTGCCAGCACGGGGACAGTCGACGAGCAGTACATC. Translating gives CASTGTVDEQYI.

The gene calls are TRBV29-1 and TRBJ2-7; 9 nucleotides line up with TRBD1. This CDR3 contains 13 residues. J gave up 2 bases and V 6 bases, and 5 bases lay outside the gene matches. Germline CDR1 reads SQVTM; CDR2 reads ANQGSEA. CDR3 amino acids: CSVTGGSPYEQYF. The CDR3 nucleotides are TGCAGCGTGACAGGGGGGAGTCCCTACGAGCAGTACTTC.

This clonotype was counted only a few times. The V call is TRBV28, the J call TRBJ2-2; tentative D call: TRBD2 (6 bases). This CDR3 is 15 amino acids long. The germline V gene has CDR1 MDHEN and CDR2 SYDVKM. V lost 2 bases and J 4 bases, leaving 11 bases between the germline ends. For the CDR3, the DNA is TGTGCCAGCAGTTTAACGGGGGAAAGCACCGGGGAGCTGTTTTTT. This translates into CASSLTGESTGELFF.

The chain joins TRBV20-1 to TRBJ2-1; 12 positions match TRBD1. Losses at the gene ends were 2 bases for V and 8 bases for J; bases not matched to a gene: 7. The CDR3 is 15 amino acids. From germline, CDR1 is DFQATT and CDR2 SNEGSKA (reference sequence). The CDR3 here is CSARSGTGGSDEQFF. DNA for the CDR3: TGCAGTGCTAGATCTGGGACAGGGGGCTCCGATGAGCAGTTCTTC.

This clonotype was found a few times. The CDR3 DNA reads as TGTGCCAGCAGTGAAGCAGGGGTCCAAGAGACCCAGTACTTC. Encoded protein: CASSEAGVQETQYF. This chain connects TRBV2 to TRBJ2-5, with D perhaps TRBD1 (5 bases). V lost 0 bases and J 1 base, leaving 6 bases between the germline ends. The CDR3 is made up of 14 amino acids. Germline CDR1 and CDR2: SNHLY and FYNNEI.

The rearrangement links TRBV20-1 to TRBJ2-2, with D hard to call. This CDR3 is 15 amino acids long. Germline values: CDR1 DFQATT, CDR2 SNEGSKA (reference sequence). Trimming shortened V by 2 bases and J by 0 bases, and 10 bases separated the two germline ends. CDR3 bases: TGCAGTGCTAGATTCAGTCGAACGAACACCGGGGAGCTGTTTTTT. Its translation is CSARFSRTNTGELFF.

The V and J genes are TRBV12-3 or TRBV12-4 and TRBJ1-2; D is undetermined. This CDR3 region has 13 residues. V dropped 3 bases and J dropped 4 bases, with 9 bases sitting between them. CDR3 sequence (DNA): TGTGCCAGCAGTTTGATCGGCCTCTATGGCTACACCTTC. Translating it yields CASSLIGLYGYTF.

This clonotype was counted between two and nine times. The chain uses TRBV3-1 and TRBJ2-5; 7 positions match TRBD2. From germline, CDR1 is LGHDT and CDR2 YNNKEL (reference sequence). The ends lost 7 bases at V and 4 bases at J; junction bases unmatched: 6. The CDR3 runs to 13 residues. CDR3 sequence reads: CASKGGGLETQYF. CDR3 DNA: TGTGCCAGCAAGGGCGGGGGATTAGAGACCCAGTACTTC.

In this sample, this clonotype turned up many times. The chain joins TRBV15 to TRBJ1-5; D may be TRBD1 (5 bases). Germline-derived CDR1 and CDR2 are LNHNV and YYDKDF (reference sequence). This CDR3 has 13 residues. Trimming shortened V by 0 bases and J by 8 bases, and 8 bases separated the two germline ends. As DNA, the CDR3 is TGTGCCACCAGCAGAGATTGGGGGGAGCCCCAGCATTTT. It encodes CATSRDWGEPQHF.

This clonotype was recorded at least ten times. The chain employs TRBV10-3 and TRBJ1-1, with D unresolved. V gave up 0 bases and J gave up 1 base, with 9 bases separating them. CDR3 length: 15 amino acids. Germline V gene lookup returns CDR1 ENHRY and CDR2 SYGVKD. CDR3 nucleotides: TGTGCCATCAGTGAGTCGAAGATAGCGAACACTGAAGCTTTCTTT. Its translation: CAISESKIANTEAFF.

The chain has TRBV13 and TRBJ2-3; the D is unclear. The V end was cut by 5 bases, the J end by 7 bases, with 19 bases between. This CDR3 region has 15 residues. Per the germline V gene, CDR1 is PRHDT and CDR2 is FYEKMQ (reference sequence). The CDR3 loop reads CASSPGNWAANTQYF. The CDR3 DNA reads TGTGCCAGCAGCCCTGGGAACTGGGCGGCGAATACGCAGTATTTT.

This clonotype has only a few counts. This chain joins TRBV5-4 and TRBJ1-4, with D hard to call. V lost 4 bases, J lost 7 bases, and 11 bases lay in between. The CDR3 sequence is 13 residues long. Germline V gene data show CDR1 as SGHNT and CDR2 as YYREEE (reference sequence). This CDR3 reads CASSARPVEKLFF. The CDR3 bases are TGTGCCAGCAGCGCCCGACCGGTTGAAAAACTGTTTTTT.

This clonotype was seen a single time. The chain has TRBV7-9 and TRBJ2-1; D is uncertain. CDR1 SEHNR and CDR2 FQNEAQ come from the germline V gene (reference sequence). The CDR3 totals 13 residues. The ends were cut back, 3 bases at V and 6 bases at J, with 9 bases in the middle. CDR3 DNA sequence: TGTGCCAGCAGCTTTCAAACAGCCAATGAGCAGTTCTTC. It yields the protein CASSFQTANEQFF.

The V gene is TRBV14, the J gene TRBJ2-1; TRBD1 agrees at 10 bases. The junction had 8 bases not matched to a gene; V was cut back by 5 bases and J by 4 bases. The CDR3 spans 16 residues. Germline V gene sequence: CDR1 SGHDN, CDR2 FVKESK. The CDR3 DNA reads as TGTGCCAGCAGCTACCTCCGGGACAGGGGTTACAATGAGCAGTTCTTC. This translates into CASSYLRDRGYNEQFF.

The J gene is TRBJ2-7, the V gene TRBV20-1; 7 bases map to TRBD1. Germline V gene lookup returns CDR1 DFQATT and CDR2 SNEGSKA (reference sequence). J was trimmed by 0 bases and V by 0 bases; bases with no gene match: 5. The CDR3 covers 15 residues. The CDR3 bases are TGCAGTGCTAGAGACCCGGGACAGTTCTCCTACGAGCAGTACTTC. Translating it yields CSARDPGQFSYEQYF.

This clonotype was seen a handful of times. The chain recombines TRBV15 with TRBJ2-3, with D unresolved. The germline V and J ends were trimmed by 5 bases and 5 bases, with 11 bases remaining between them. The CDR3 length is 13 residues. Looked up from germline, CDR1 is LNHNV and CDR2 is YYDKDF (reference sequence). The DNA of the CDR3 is TGTGCCACCAGCTCTCGGGTGGGAGATACGCAGTATTTT. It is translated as CATSSRVGDTQYF.

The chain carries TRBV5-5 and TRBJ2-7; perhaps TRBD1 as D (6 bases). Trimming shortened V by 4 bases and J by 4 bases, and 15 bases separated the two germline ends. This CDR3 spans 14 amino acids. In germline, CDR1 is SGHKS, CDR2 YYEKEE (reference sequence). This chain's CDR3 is CASSRIRGNYEQYF. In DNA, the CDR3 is TGTGCCAGCAGCCGTATCAGGGGAAATTACGAGCAGTACTTC.

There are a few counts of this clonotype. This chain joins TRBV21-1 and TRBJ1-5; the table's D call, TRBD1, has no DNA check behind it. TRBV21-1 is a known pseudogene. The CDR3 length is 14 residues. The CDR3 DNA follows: TGTGCCAGCCCCCGGACAGGACTTAATCAGCCCCAGCATTTT. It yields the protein CASPRTGLNQPQHF.

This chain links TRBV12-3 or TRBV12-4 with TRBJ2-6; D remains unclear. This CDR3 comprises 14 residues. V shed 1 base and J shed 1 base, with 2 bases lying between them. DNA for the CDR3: TGTGCCAGCAGTTTAGGGTCTGGGGCCAACGTCCTGACTTTC. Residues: CASSLGSGANVLTF.

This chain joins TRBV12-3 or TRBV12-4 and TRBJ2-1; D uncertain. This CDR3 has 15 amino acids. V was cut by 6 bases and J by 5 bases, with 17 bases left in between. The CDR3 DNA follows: TGTGCCAGCAGGTCCGTTTGGACGTCGGACAATGAGCAGTTCTTC. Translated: CASRSVWTSDNEQFF.